This is a list of T cell receptor beta chains from one sample in a study of T cells in Graves' hyperthyroidism and ophthalmopathy. TCRdb redid the calling of the multiplex PCR reads with MiXCR, one entry per CDR3 protein. The table has some 440,000 distinct CDR3 sequences, around a sixth seen once. Sequencing was performed on blood. These receptors all come from a woman in her late teens or twenties with Graves' hyperthyroidism. The conserved cysteine and the conserved F or W are not part of the CDR3 here. Clone size is not always given. Where it is, it says once, few, many or a class for expanded clones.

ASRNRAGGPPDTQY | few | 14 | TRBV4-2
ASSSGGFGYT | many | 10 | TRBV12-3/TRBV12-4
AISEWGSGDSPLH | few | 13 | TRBV10-3
ASSQTRSYGYT | many | 11 | TRBV3-1
ASSRPGQNTEAF | many | 12 | TRBV12-3/TRBV12-4
ASSTRYSTDTQY | few | 12 | TRBV19
ASTYLKLTEAF | many | 11 | TRBV5-1
SVVGRNTDTQY | few | 11 | TRBV29-1
SAREGGQARSPLH | many | 13 | TRBV20-1
ASSPPRDNYNERF | . | 13 | TRBV5-6
ASSQRAGLGTEAF | many | 13 | TRBV3-1
ASSLGLAASYSHEQY | few | 15 | TRBV5-1
SVRQGQHIQY | . | 10 | TRBV29-1
ASTGPGRDGYT | many | 11 | TRBV6-1
ARYRGAQAKNIQY | few | 13 | TRBV2
ASSPRTADSNQPQH | many | 14 | TRBV18
ASSGRGDYGYT | few | 11 | TRBV19
ASRPGAPTGELF | . | 12 | TRBV27
ASREDADNEQF | many | 11 | TRBV27
ASSLWNRELYNEQF | . | 14 | TRBV27
AGDAYSGNTIY | few | 11 | TRBV30
ASSTGQGRNYGYT | many | 13 | TRBV5-1
ASKRAGEYNEQF | many | 12 | TRBV2
ASNKALAGAQETQY | . | 14 | TRBV6-9